This T cell receptor beta chain was retrieved from a study of T cells in pancreatic ductal adenocarcinoma. Of note for this clone: What it binds is unknown.

Study results and limitations: Unique clonotypes were approximately 8-fold more numerous in blood than in tumor. No significant tumor-blood clonality difference; means were about 0.1 and 0.065.

Clones were sequenced by immunoSEQ multiplex PCR, and TCRdb holds only the in-frame ones, with some missing. The sample holds some 20,000 clones, around nine tenths seen once. No neoadjuvant therapy was given to the selected pancreatic ductal adenocarcinoma patients before their surgery. This TCR was recovered from a human donor with pancreatic ductal adenocarcinoma. Sequencing used PBMCs.

The CDR3 coding sequence is TGTGCCACCAGCAGAGACGTATTAGGGGGCACTGAAGCTTTCTTT. Translating gives CATSRDVLGGTEAFF. The genes are TRBV15 and TRBJ1-1; D may be TRBD1 (6 bases). The CDR3 contains 15 residues. The V gene lost 0 bases and the J gene lost 4 bases, with 12 bases spanning the gap. From germline, CDR1 is LNHNV and CDR2 YYDKDF (reference sequence).